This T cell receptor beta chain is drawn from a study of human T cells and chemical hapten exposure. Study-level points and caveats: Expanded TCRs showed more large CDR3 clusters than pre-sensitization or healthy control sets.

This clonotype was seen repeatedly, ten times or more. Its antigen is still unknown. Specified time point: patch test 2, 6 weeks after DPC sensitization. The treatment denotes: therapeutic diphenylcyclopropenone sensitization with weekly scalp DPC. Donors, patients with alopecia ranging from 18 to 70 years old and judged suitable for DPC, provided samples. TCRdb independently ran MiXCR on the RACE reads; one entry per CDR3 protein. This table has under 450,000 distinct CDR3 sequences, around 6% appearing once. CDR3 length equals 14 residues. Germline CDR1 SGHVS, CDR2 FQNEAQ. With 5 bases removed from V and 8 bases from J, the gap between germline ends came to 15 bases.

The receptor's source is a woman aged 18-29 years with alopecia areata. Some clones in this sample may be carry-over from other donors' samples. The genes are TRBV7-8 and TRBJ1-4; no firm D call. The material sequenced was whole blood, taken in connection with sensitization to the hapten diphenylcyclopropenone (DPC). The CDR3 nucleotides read TGTGCCAGCAGCCCATTTAGAGGAGAAGAAAAACTGTTTTTT. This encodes CASSPFRGEEKLFF.